The present T cell receptor (beta chain) was sequenced within a study of T cell responses to AZD1222 COVID-19 vaccine. Study-wide points: Reportedly, close to half of spike-specific TCRs are directed against unmutated variant regions.

About this clone: Its antigen remains unknown.

V dropped 2 bases and J dropped 4 bases, with 10 bases sitting between them. The CDR3 is made up of 13 amino acids. CDR1 is SGHRS, CDR2 YFSETQ, per germline. Method: immunoSEQ multiplex PCR; TCRdb's copy keeps in-frame clones and lacks some. This table holds 85,000 to 100,000 clones, 90% to 95% found once. Specimen: peripheral blood, collected 28 days after the second AZD1222 dose. This chain joins TRBV5-1 and TRBJ2-7; maybe TRBD1 (5 bases). This TCR derives from an adult who received the AZD1222 COVID-19 vaccine. The DNA of the CDR3 is TGCGCCAGCAGCTTCAGGGCAAAGTACGAGCAGTACTTC. Residues: CASSFRAKYEQYF.